The text below deals with one T cell receptor (beta chain). The source of the sample is a study of early T cells in non-severe SARS-CoV-2 infection. There are 15 residues in the CDR3. The germline CDR1 and CDR2 sequences are SEHNR and FQNEAQ (reference sequence). V was clipped by 5 bases and J by 4 bases; unmatched bases: 9. In TCRdb, the 5' RACE reads were re-called with MiXCR into one record per CDR3 protein. Among around 80,000 distinct CDR3 sequences listed, 8% to 13% were seen once. The chain has TRBV7-9 and TRBJ2-5, with 8 bases that match TRBD1. The sequence came from an adult who was a healthcare worker with PCR-confirmed SARS-CoV-2 infection or an uninfected control (not recorded which). Specimen: whole blood, collected at baseline. CDR3 sequence reads: CASSIDRGRGETQYF. For the CDR3, the DNA is TGTGCCAGCAGCATAGACAGGGGCCGGGGAGAGACCCAGTACTTC.